This TCR beta chain was profiled in a study of T cell responses to AZD1222 COVID-19 vaccine. The CDR3 totals 17 residues. CDR1 SSHAT and CDR2 FNYEAQ come from the germline V gene (reference sequence). With regard to this clone: A junction end diverges from the germline sequence, so it may reflect a read error.

TCRdb's copy holds only in-frame clones and misses some; the assay was immunoSEQ multiplex PCR. Of roughly 130,000 clones in the sample, approximately 88% are singletons; the top ten hold roughly 7.4%. Material: peripheral blood, obtained on day 0 of AZD1222 vaccination. The chain uses TRBV7-7 and TRBJ2-7; weak D call: TRBD1 (6 bases). The sequence derives from an adult in good health. The CDR3 nucleotides read TGTGCTAGCAGCTTAGAGGGAGTGGTGGGGGCTCGCTACGAGCAGTACTTC. Residues: CASSLEGVVGARYEQYF. Complete variable domain (other parts from reference TRBV7-7 and TRBJ2-7): GAGVSQSPRYKVTKRGQDVTLRCDPISSHATLYWYQQALGQGPEFLTYFNYEAQPDKSGLPSDRFSAERPEGSISTLTIQRTEQRDSAMYRCASSLEGVVGARYEQYFGPGTRLTVT.